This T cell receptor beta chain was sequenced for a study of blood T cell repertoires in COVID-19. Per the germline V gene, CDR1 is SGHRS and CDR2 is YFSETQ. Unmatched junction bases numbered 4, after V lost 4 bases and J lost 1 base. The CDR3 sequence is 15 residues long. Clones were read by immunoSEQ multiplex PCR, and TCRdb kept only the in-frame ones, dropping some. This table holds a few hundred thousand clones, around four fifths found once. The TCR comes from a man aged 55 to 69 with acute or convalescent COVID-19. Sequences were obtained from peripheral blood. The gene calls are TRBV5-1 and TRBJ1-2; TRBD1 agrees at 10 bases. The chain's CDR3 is CASSIGQGGNYGYTF. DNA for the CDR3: TGCGCCAGCAGCATCGGACAGGGGGGTAACTATGGCTACACCTTC.